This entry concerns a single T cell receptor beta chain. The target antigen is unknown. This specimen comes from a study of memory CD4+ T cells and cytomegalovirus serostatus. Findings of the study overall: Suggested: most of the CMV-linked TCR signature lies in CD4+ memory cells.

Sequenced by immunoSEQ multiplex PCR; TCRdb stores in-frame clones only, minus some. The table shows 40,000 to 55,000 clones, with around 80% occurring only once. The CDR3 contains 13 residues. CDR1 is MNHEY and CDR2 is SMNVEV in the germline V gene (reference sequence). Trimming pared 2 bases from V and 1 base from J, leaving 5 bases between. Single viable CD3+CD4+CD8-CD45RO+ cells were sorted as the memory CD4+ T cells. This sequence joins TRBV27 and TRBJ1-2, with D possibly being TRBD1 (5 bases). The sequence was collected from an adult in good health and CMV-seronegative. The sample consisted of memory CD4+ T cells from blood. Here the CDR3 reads CASSLDSNYGYTF. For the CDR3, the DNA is TGTGCCAGCAGTTTAGACAGTAACTATGGCTACACCTTC.